This passage covers 3 T cell receptor beta chains from one sample sequenced in a study of shared clonotypes between healthy human individuals. The data were produced by immunoSEQ multiplex PCR, yet TCRdb's version contains in-frame clones alone and is incomplete. Here the sample spans 2,500,000 or so clones, around 94% being singletons. Sequencing was carried out using naive CD4+ T cells sorted from blood. The subset here: CD45RA+ positively selected. The receptors were sampled from a man aged 18 to 30 in good health.

This rearrangement joins TRBV7-2 to TRBJ1-2, with D possibly being TRBD1 (6 bases). Trimming removed 5 bases at V and 1 base at J, with 11 bases between. The CDR3 is 14 residues long. Looked up from germline, CDR1 is SGHTA and CDR2 is FQGNSA. The CDR3 protein is CASSPDSGNYGYTF. CDR3 bases: TGTGCCAGCAGCCCGGACAGCGGTAACTATGGCTACACCTTC.

The chain has TRBV7-2 and TRBJ1-2; maybe TRBD1 (6 bases). The germline V gene encodes CDR1 SGHTA and CDR2 FQGNSA. The V gene lost 1 base and the J gene lost 4 bases, with 16 bases spanning the gap. This CDR3 has 16 residues. CDR3 DNA: TGTGCCAGCAGCTTAGAGTCCACAGGGAACCTCTATGGCTACACCTTC. As protein: CASSLESTGNLYGYTF.

The V call is TRBV5-1, the J call TRBJ2-7; no firm D call. V was shortened by 0 bases and J by 6 bases, with 10 bases between the two germline ends. The germline gives CDR1 SGHRS, CDR2 YFSETQ. The CDR3 has 13 residues. The CDR3 loop reads CASSLGLGTEQYF. The CDR3 bases are TGCGCCAGCAGCTTGGGGCTTGGAACCGAGCAGTACTTC.